One TCR beta chain is described in this entry. No antigen is known for it. The germline V gene encodes CDR1 SGHVS and CDR2 FQNEAQ. The V segment lost 1 base and the J segment 10 bases; nucleotides outside the gene matches: 5. There are 14 residues in the CDR3. The PCR contained 60 Vbeta and 13 Jbeta primers. Profiling relied on immunoSEQ multiplex PCR, and the TCRdb table lists in-frame clones only, not all of them. Altogether 150,000 to 200,000 clones are present, around three quarters being singletons, with the ten largest covering 0.95% to 1.1%. This sample stems from a study of cytomegalovirus exposure and HLA in healthy donors. Study observations and caveats: Reportedly, HLA-A and HLA-B alleles of most subjects were accurately predicted from TCR beta.

V and J are TRBV7-8 and TRBJ2-1, with 9 bases identical to TRBD1. Material for sequencing was PBMCs. The clonotype comes from a woman between 35 and 50 years old in good health and CMV-seronegative. The CDR3 reads CASSLGSTGGEQFF. In DNA, the CDR3 is TGTGCCAGCAGCTTAGGGAGCACAGGGGGCGAGCAGTTCTTC.